In this sample, the clone carrying this T cell receptor (beta chain) turned up a few times. In the original processing: Cell counts per sample came from amplifying reference gene primers. Produced via immunoSEQ multiplex PCR; TCRdb's table is partial and in-frame only. V and J calls and clone size are those listed in that table; D and trimming were worked out from the DNA. Counted here are about 270,000 clones, approximately 80% occurring once; the ten biggest clones make up approximately 9%. These data come from a study of blood T cell repertoires in COVID-19. Study at large: T cells, B-cell-depleted T cells, or PBMCs provided the cDNA or gDNA that served as material.

CDR3 length equals 15 residues. After removal of 6 bases from V and 0 bases from J, the junction contained 6 bases not matched to a gene. CDR1 is MNHEY and CDR2 is SVGAGI in the germline V gene. Material for sequencing was peripheral blood. The receptor comes from a human donor in a cohort sampled during active COVID-19. The rearrangement uses TRBV6-5 and TRBJ2-3; 7 nucleotides align to TRBD1. Here the CDR3 DNA reads TGTGCCAGCAGAGGCGACAGGGCCAGCACAGATACGCAGTATTTT. Encoded protein: CASRGDRASTDTQYF.